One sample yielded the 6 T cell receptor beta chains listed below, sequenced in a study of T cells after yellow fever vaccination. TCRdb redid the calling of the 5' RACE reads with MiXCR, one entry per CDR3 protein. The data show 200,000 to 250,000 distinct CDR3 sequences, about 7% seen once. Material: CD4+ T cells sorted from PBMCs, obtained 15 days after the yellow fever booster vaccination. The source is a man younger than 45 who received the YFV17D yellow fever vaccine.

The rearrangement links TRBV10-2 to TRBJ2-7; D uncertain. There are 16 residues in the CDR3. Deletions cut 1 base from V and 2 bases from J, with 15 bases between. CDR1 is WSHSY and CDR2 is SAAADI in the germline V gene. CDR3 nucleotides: TGCGCCAGCAGTGAGTTGAAAAGGACGGTCGCCTACGAGCAGTACTTC. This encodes CASSELKRTVAYEQYF.

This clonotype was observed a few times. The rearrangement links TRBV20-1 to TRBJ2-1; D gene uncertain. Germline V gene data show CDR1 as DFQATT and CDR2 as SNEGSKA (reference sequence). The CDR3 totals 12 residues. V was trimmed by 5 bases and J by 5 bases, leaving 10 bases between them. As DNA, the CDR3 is TGCAGTGCTGCTAGAGCCCACAATGAGCAGTTCTTC. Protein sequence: CSAARAHNEQFF.

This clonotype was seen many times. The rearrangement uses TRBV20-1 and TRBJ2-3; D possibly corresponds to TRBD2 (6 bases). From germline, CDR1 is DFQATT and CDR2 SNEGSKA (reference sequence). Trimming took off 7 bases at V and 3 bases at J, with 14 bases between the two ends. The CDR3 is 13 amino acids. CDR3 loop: CSGRALATDTQYF. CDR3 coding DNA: TGCAGTGGTAGGGCACTAGCAACAGATACGCAGTATTTT.

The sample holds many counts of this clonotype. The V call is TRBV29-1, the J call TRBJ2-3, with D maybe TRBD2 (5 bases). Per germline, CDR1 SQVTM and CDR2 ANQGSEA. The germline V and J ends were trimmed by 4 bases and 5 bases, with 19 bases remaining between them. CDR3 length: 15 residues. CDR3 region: CSVALTARGRDTQYF. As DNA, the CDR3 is TGCAGCGTTGCCCTGACCGCCCGGGGTAGAGATACGCAGTATTTT.

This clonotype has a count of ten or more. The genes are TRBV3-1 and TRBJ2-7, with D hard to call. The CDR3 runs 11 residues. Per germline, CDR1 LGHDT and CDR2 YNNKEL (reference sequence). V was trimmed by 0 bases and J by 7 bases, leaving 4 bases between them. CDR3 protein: CASSQEGEQYF. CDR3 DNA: TGTGCCAGCAGCCAAGAGGGGGAGCAGTACTTC.

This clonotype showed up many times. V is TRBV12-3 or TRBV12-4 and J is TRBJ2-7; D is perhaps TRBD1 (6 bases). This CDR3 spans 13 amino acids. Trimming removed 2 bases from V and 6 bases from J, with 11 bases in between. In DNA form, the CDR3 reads TGTGCCAGCAGTTTACCCACAGGGCGCGAGCAGTACTTC. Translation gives CASSLPTGREQYF.